The 10 T cell receptor beta chains below all came from one sample that was sequenced in a study of blood T cells in healthy people across ages. For the second PCR, which ran for 7 to 11 cycles, a sample-barcoded 5' primer and a J-beta primer mix were used. MiXCR, applied by TCRdb to the 5' RACE reads, yields one record per CDR3 protein. The sample shows just over 800,000 distinct CDR3 sequences, roughly 60% of them seen only once. Sequenced: blood. The receptors shown here come from a man aged 25 to 40 in good health.

This chain uses TRBV12-3 or TRBV12-4 with TRBJ2-7; D not resolved. The CDR3 extends over 14 amino acids. V was cut by 8 bases and J by 0 bases, with 14 bases left in between. DNA of the CDR3: TGTGCCAGCCGTGGGCGTTCAAGCTCCTACGAGCAGTACTTC. It yields the protein CASRGRSSSYEQYF.

V is TRBV4-3 and J is TRBJ2-1; 7 bases align to TRBD1. From germline, CDR1 is LGHNA and CDR2 YSLEER. V lost 3 bases to trimming and J lost 8 bases; unmatched junction nucleotides: 7. This CDR3 has 14 residues. The DNA of the CDR3 is TGCGCCAGCAGCCAGGCCGACAGGGACGATGAGCAGTTCTTC. This sequence encodes CASSQADRDDEQFF.

This clonotype was detected a few times. The CDR3 nucleotides read TGTGCCAGCAGCAGAGAAGTACAGCTTCAAGAGACCCAGTACTTC. It codes for CASSREVQLQETQYF. The chain is built from TRBV7-2 and TRBJ2-5; no firm D call. There are 15 residues in the CDR3. The germline CDR1 and CDR2 sequences are SGHTA and FQGNSA. V lost 5 bases, J lost 2 bases, and 15 bases lay in between.

The gene calls are TRBV24-1 and TRBJ2-1; no clear D. CDR1 and CDR2 (germline): KGHDR, SFDVKD. CDR3 length: 14 amino acids. V lost 3 bases and J 6 bases, leaving 11 bases between the germline ends. The CDR3 coding sequence is TGTGCCACCAGTGATGACCGCAGGCTCAATGAGCAGTTCTTC. It specifies CATSDDRRLNEQFF.

The chain has TRBV7-2 and TRBJ2-3; TRBD2 matches 8 bases. This CDR3 contains 15 residues. The V gene end was trimmed by 0 bases and the J gene end by 6 bases; junction bases not matched to a gene: 5. Germline V CDR1 and CDR2: SGHTA, FQGNSA. CDR3 in DNA: TGTGCCAGCAGCTTAGCGCGGGGGGTAATTGATACGCAGTATTTT. It specifies CASSLARGVIDTQYF.

Notes on this clonotype: At one of its ends the junction is not consistent with the germline gene, which may arise from a read error. V gene TRBV13 combines with J gene TRBJ1-4; D remains ambiguous. Germline CDR1 PRHDT, CDR2 FYEKMQ (reference sequence). This CDR3 region has 12 residues. The CDR3: CTSSSHTEKLFF. The DNA of the CDR3 is TGTACCAGCAGCTCCCACACTGAAAAACTGTTTTTT.

V gene TRBV11-2 combines with J gene TRBJ2-1; 7 bases align to TRBD1. The CDR3 has 15 amino acids. Germline loops: CDR1 SGHAT, CDR2 FQNNGV. V lost 5 bases and J lost 4; bases outside the gene matches: 8. In DNA form, the CDR3 reads TGTGCCAGCAGCCGACAGGGCTCCATATACAATGAGCAGTTCTTC. This codes for CASSRQGSIYNEQFF. Combining the CDR3 with reference TRBV11-2 and TRBJ2-1 gives the whole variable domain EAGVAQSPRYKIIEKRQSVAFWCNPISGHATLYWYQQILGQGPKLLIQFQNNGVVDDSQLPKDRFSAERLKGVDSTLKIQPAKLEDSAVYLCASSRQGSIYNEQFFGPGTRLTVL.

This rearrangement joins TRBV4-2 to TRBJ2-7; TRBD2 matches at 7 bases. Germline V CDR1 and CDR2: LGHNA, YNFKEQ. V lost 0 bases and J lost 3; bases outside the gene matches: 8. The CDR3 is made up of 16 amino acids. CDR3 nucleotides: TGTGCCAGCAGCCAAGATTTAAAGGGACTAATCTACGAGCAGTACTTC. Encoded protein: CASSQDLKGLIYEQYF.

This chain links TRBV7-9 with TRBJ2-3; D is unresolved. Germline loops: CDR1 SEHNR, CDR2 FQNEAQ (reference sequence). The CDR3 sequence is 17 residues long. V was trimmed by 1 base and J by 0 bases, leaving 14 bases between them. The CDR3 loop is CASSLGMGPTSTDTQYF. The CDR3 DNA follows: TGTGCCAGCAGCTTAGGTATGGGTCCGACCAGCACAGATACGCAGTATTTT.

The rearrangement joins TRBV12-3 or TRBV12-4 to TRBJ2-5; the match to TRBD2 covers 8 bases. V was clipped by 3 bases and J by 5 bases; unmatched bases: 11. The CDR3 runs to 16 residues. The CDR3 region is CASSLSLRGGLETQYF. The CDR3 region has the DNA TGTGCCAGCAGTTTGAGTCTCCGGGGGGGCCTGGAGACCCAGTACTTC.